The source of this TCR beta chain is a study of tumor-infiltrating lymphocytes in primary liver carcinoma. As for the study in general: The study enrolled male and female patients aged 30 to 69 years.

Blood RNA came from unsorted whole blood; germline DNA was also extracted. With roughly 500 ng total RNA as template and a constant-region primer, TCR beta cDNA was made. Three rounds of nested multiplex PCR with slightly modified ARM-PCR produced TCR beta libraries. Researchers ran the first two PCR rounds for approximately 10 cycles each with TRBV1-TRBV30 forward primers and a C-beta reverse primer. TCRdb fed the multiplex PCR reads into MiXCR, producing one record per CDR3 protein. Of about 320,000 distinct CDR3 sequences in the sample, over 55% were seen once. This CDR3 has 12 residues. Per germline, CDR1 MDHEN and CDR2 SYDVKM. Trimming removed 5 bases at V and 9 bases at J, with 11 bases between.

V and J are TRBV28 and TRBJ2-4; D uncertain. This receptor was obtained from a man in his forties with primary liver carcinoma and hepatitis B virus infection. The source material was peripheral blood. The CDR3 is CASSASRIIQYF. Written as DNA, the CDR3 is TGTGCCAGCAGTGCTTCGAGGATCATTCAGTACTTC.